These T cell receptor beta chains were read from a single sample in a study of T cells in Graves' hyperthyroidism and ophthalmopathy. TCRdb recomputed calls from the multiplex PCR reads with MiXCR, one row per CDR3 protein. This repertoire shows approximately 430,000 distinct CDR3 sequences, about 15% found once; its top ten account for approximately 7.5%. The specimen was blood. The origin of the receptors is a woman between 18 and 29 years old with Graves' hyperthyroidism. CDR3s include the opening cysteine and the closing phenylalanine or tryptophan.

CDR3	J	V
CASSQTVTPQYF	TRBJ2-7	TRBV28
CASSLEGLAGGNEQFF	TRBJ2-1	TRBV12-3/TRBV12-4
CASKAGTGDYEQYF	TRBJ2-7	TRBV19
CASSPPVDYGYTF	TRBJ1-2	TRBV11-2
CASSLVSRETQYF	TRBJ2-5	TRBV11-2
CASSLAGGGDEQFF	TRBJ2-1	TRBV5-8
CASRRGNQPQHF	TRBJ1-5	TRBV6-1
CASSEGVTEAFF	TRBJ1-1	TRBV19
CASSTQGAGPVQHF	TRBJ1-5	TRBV19
CASSEGPGPFNQPQHF	TRBJ1-5	TRBV25-1
CASSLSGREGRNEQFF	TRBJ2-1	TRBV27
CASSLTYTDTQYF	TRBJ2-3	TRBV7-3
CSAQHPDRAGQPQHF	TRBJ1-5	TRBV20-1
CSARARDRGYGYTF	TRBJ1-2	TRBV20-1
CASSGAPGGVQETQYF	TRBJ2-5	TRBV12-3/TRBV12-4